Presented here are 8 T cell receptor beta chains from one specimen sequenced in a study of blood T cell repertoires in COVID-19. TCRdb's table, derived via immunoSEQ multiplex PCR, lists solely in-frame clones and lacks some. The sample includes approximately 280,000 clones, about 83% of them seen just once. Material for sequencing was PBMCs or T cells enriched from blood (not recorded which). These receptors all stem from a woman in her 40s who had recovered from COVID-19.

The chain employs TRBV28 and TRBJ1-2, with 7 bases fitting TRBD1. From germline, CDR1 is MDHEN and CDR2 SYDVKM. The CDR3 is 12 amino acids. V shed 6 bases, J shed 8 bases, and the junction held 6 bases outside the gene matches. The DNA of the CDR3 is TGTGCCAGCAGGGCAGGGGGTGGCGGCTACACCTTC. Its translation is CASRAGGGGYTF.

This chain connects TRBV19 to TRBJ2-7; D is possibly TRBD2 (6 bases). Germline V gives CDR1 LNHDA, CDR2 SQIVND (reference sequence). V lost 7 bases, J lost 2 bases, and 15 bases lay in between. This CDR3 is built from 14 residues. CDR3 DNA sequence: TGTGCCAGTAAGAACCGGGAGCCCCCCTACGAGCAGTACTTC. Translation: CASKNREPPYEQYF. Combining the CDR3 with reference TRBV19 and TRBJ2-7 gives the whole variable domain DGGITQSPKYLFRKEGQNVTLSCEQNLNHDAMYWYRQDPGQGLRLIYYSQIVNDFQKGDIAEGYSVSREKKESFPLTVTSAQKNPTAFYLCASKNREPPYEQYFGPGTRLTVT.

This chain connects TRBV15 to TRBJ1-4; D possibly corresponds to TRBD1 (6 bases). This CDR3 contains 17 residues. V was pared by 3 bases and J by 4 bases, with 18 bases between. Germline V gives CDR1 LNHNV, CDR2 YYDKDF (reference sequence). Here the CDR3 reads CATSSPKGGMGNEKLFF. The CDR3, as DNA: TGTGCCACCAGCAGCCCGAAGGGGGGGATGGGTAATGAAAAACTGTTTTTT.

The V call is TRBV18, the J call TRBJ2-3; D unresolved. V gave up 4 bases and J gave up 2 bases, with 10 bases separating them. Germline V gene sequence: CDR1 KGHSH, CDR2 LQKENI. The CDR3 covers 14 residues. CDR3 sequence reads: CASSLSIHTDTQYF. DNA for the CDR3: TGTGCCAGCTCACTCTCCATACACACAGATACGCAGTATTTT.

This clone was seen only once. The chain links TRBV30 to TRBJ1-3; D might be TRBD1 (6 bases). CDR1 GTSNPN and CDR2 SVGIG come from the germline V gene (reference sequence). The V and J ends lost 4 bases and 3 bases respectively, with 10 bases between them. The CDR3 is 13 residues long. In DNA form, the CDR3 reads TGTGCCTGGAAGGGCAGGGGTGGAAACACCATATATTTT. Protein sequence: CAWKGRGGNTIYF. The full variable domain, rest sourced from reference TRBV30 and TRBJ1-3, is SQTIHQWPATLVQPVGSPLSLECTVEGTSNPNLYWYRQAAGRGLQLLFYSVGIGQISSEVPQNLSASRPQDRQFILSSKKLLLSDSGFYLCAWKGRGGNTIYFGEGSWLTVV.

This clone was observed a few times. V gene TRBV7-9 combines with J gene TRBJ2-3; TRBD2 is a possible D gene (5 bases). Trimming removed 3 bases from V and 6 bases from J, with 10 bases in between. CDR3 size: 13 residues. Germline V gene data show CDR1 as SEHNR and CDR2 as FQNEAQ (reference sequence). CDR3 protein: CASSFLSGDTQYF. CDR3 bases: TGTGCCAGCAGCTTCCTCTCGGGGGATACGCAGTATTTT.

The chain uses TRBV7-9 and TRBJ2-5; possibly TRBD1 for D (6 bases). Germline V lookup: CDR1 SEHNR, CDR2 FQNEAQ (reference sequence). Deletions cut 5 bases from V and 7 bases from J, with 14 bases between. The CDR3 is 13 residues long. CDR3 DNA: TGTGCCAGCAGCCAGGGGAGCGGTAGGACCCAGTACTTC. It yields the protein CASSQGSGRTQYF.

The chain links TRBV7-2 to TRBJ2-1; TRBD2 aligns across 8 bases. The CDR3 is 16 residues long. Losses at the gene ends were 1 base for V and 9 bases for J; bases not matched to a gene: 11. In germline, CDR1 is SGHTA, CDR2 FQGNSA. CDR3 sequence: CASSLGTSGRHGEQFF. The DNA of the CDR3 is TGTGCCAGCAGCTTAGGAACTAGCGGCCGACATGGTGAGCAGTTCTTC.